The source of this TCR beta chain is a study of T cell changes during pregnancy in multiple sclerosis. Using immunoSEQ multiplex PCR, the repertoire was profiled, and TCRdb retains in-frame clones only, with some absent. The sample holds tens of thousands of clones; over 90% are singletons and the top ten take 2.5%. Trimming removed 4 bases at V and 13 bases at J, with 11 bases between. CDR3 length equals 11 residues. The germline gives CDR1 MNHNS, CDR2 SASEGT. This material consisted of peripheral blood, taken in the third trimester of pregnancy. The chain joins TRBV6-1 to TRBJ2-1, with TRBD2 as a possible D gene (7 bases). This TCR derives from a female donor with multiple sclerosis, enrolled in a pregnancy study. The CDR3 is CASSVWGGQFF. Written as DNA, the CDR3 is TGTGCCAGCAGTGTCTGGGGGGGCCAGTTCTTC.